This T cell receptor (beta chain) stems from a study of blood T cell repertoires in COVID-19. As for the study in general: In each case, the material was cDNA or gDNA derived from T cells, B-cell-depleted T cells, or PBMCs.

Original methodology: Reference gene primer amplification gave nucleated cell count estimates. Profiled with immunoSEQ multiplex PCR; TCRdb holds only in-frame clones, not every one. The V and J calls and clone size were taken over from that table, and D and trimming were inferred from the DNA. The data hold roughly 200,000 clones, with roughly 80% observed a single time. This CDR3 has 13 amino acids. Trimming pared 4 bases from V and 0 bases from J, leaving 9 bases between. Germline loops: CDR1 SQVTM, CDR2 ANQGSEA. The sample consisted of peripheral blood. This receptor was identified in a woman at least 80 years old with acute or convalescent COVID-19. The chain is built from TRBV29-1 and TRBJ1-1; D remains ambiguous. This CDR3 reads CSVAAELNTEAFF. The CDR3 nucleotides are TGCAGCGTTGCCGCCGAGTTGAACACTGAAGCTTTCTTT.